The clone carrying this T cell receptor (beta chain) was detected ten times or more. Its antigen is as yet unknown. Libraries of TCR beta came from iRepertoire HTBI primers plus Arm-PCR of CDR3 regions. TCRdb recomputed calls from the multiplex PCR reads with MiXCR, one row per CDR3 protein. The sample carries over 450,000 distinct CDR3 sequences, 12% recorded once. The time point denotes: newly diagnosed GD, antithyroid drugs for less than 3 months. PBMC RNA was the source of the TCR library. These data are taken from a study of regulatory T cells in long-lasting Graves disease. Trimming cost V 6 bases and J 2 bases, with 11 bases left between them. Germline CDR1 and CDR2: ENHRY and SYGVKD. This CDR3 is built from 14 residues. Study conclusions and caveats: New patients shared roughly 1,000 public clonotypes, fewer than the approximately 3,000 shared by persistent patients.

These sequences were also reported in another study, on T cells in Graves' hyperthyroidism and ophthalmopathy. In that study: Newly diagnosed hyperthyroidism, duration under 2 months, in patients aged 18 to 65. A set of HTBI primers served as the primers for a first-round RT-PCR of the TCR CDR3. Researchers report that a 13 V-J model separated ophthalmopathy from stable hyperthyroidism.

J is TRBJ2-4 and V is TRBV10-3; D gene ambiguous. This material consisted of peripheral blood mononuclear cells (PBMCs), taken at new diagnosis, from a patient treated with antithyroid drugs. This TCR derives from a woman aged 25 to 39 with Graves disease. The CDR3 DNA sequence: TGTGCCATCAGCCCCGGAGACCCCAAAAACATTCAGTACTTC. Translation gives CAISPGDPKNIQYF.